The text below deals with one TCR beta chain. Its cognate antigen is unknown. Investigators merged groups given second doses at roughly 4 or roughly 12 weeks. This sample is drawn from a study of T cell responses to AZD1222 COVID-19 vaccine. Overall study results and limits: The span of vaccine-associated CD4 TCRs extended across spike, with dominance at 160-218 and 743-854. Females made up more of the donors, who were largely white British, and clonal diversity may have come out too low. No day 14 peak samples; only post-peak repertoires were characterized.

V gave up 8 bases and J gave up 10 bases; unmatched junction bases: 11. CDR1 is SNHLY, CDR2 FYNNEI, per germline. The CDR3 consists of 14 residues. Data came from immunoSEQ multiplex PCR; TCRdb stores just in-frame clones and leaves some out. The sample yields tens of thousands of clones, approximately 80% seen once. The genes are TRBV2 and TRBJ1-6, with TRBD1 matching 7 bases. Sample: peripheral blood, taken 28 days after the second AZD1222 dose. The source of this sequence is an adult who received the AZD1222 COVID-19 vaccine. The CDR3 loop reads CASCPGQFGSPLHF. The CDR3, as DNA: TGTGCCAGCTGTCCGGGACAGTTCGGCTCACCCCTCCACTTT. Full variable domain (remainder filled in from reference TRBV2 and TRBJ1-6): EPEVTQTPSHQVTQMGQEVILRCVPISNHLYFYWYRQILGQKVEFLVSFYNNEISEKSEIFDDQFSVERPDGSNFTLKIRSTKLEDSAMYFCASCPGQFGSPLHFGNGTRLTVT.